This T cell receptor beta chain came from a study of early T cells in non-severe SARS-CoV-2 infection. Study context: The study sequenced bulk RNA from unsorted whole blood, with chains unpaired.

V dropped 2 bases and J dropped 0 bases, with 7 bases sitting between them. Per the germline V gene, CDR1 is SGHRS and CDR2 is YFSETQ. The CDR3 spans 14 residues. Separate cDNA molecules each had unique molecular identifiers attached to them. TCRdb ran MiXCR on the 5' RACE reads and lists one entry per CDR3 protein. The table records 60,000 to 75,000 distinct CDR3 sequences, 10% to 15% of them present only once. This clonotype was seen once. The V gene is TRBV5-1, the J gene TRBJ2-3, with TRBD1 as a possible D gene (5 bases). The TCR originated in an adult who was a healthcare worker with PCR-confirmed SARS-CoV-2 infection or an uninfected control (not recorded which). Input material: whole blood. The CDR3 sequence: CASSLRQSTDTQYF. The CDR3 DNA follows: TGCGCCAGCAGCTTACGACAGAGCACAGATACGCAGTATTTT.